The 14 T cell receptor beta chains below were found in one sample sequenced in a study of blood T cells in healthy people across ages. Primed by a sample-barcoded 5' primer and a J-beta primer mix, a second PCR proceeded for 7 to 11 cycles. MiXCR, applied by TCRdb to the 5' RACE reads, yields one record per CDR3 protein. The table records 800,000 to 950,000 distinct CDR3 sequences, about 48% of them present only once. Sequencing input: blood. These receptors all come from a man in his thirties or forties in good health.

V is TRBV7-2 and J is TRBJ1-5; a possible D gene is TRBD1 (6 bases). Trimming removed 4 bases at V and 5 bases at J, with 15 bases between. Germline V CDR1 and CDR2: SGHTA, FQGNSA. This CDR3 region has 15 residues. Here the CDR3 reads CASSSNRASDQPQHF. CDR3 nucleotide sequence: TGTGCCAGCAGCTCCAACAGGGCCTCGGATCAGCCCCAGCATTTT.

The chain employs TRBV4-3 and TRBJ2-5; D ambiguous. The length of the CDR3 is 16 residues. V lost 0 bases and J 3 bases, leaving 14 bases between the germline ends. The germline V gene encodes CDR1 LGHNA and CDR2 YSLEER. In DNA, the CDR3 is TGCGCCAGCAGCCAAGATCGCGGCCAACGGAAAGAGACCCAGTACTTC. It encodes CASSQDRGQRKETQYF.

The rearrangement joins TRBV18 to TRBJ2-3, with TRBD2 matching 10 bases. This CDR3 is 17 amino acids long. Per the germline V gene, CDR1 is KGHSH and CDR2 is LQKENI. V dropped 3 bases and J dropped 4; count of bases not matched to a gene: 10. This CDR3 reads CASSPSRSGGGADTQYF. The CDR3 DNA follows: TGTGCCAGCTCACCCTCGAGAAGCGGGGGGGGCGCAGATACGCAGTATTTT. Variable domain in full (rest from reference TRBV18 and TRBJ2-3): NAGVMQNPRHLVRRRGQEARLRCSPMKGHSHVYWYRQLPEEGLKFMVYLQKENIIDESGMPKERFSAEFPKEGPSILRIQQVVRGDSAAYFCASSPSRSGGGADTQYFGPGTRLTVL.

This clonotype occurred a few times. This chain uses TRBV7-2 with TRBJ2-3, with D possibly matching TRBD2 (6 bases). V gave up 1 base and J gave up 2 bases, with 19 bases separating them. The CDR3 loop spans 18 amino acids. Germline V gene sequence: CDR1 SGHTA, CDR2 FQGNSA. The CDR3 is CASSLVAGNAIPTDTQYF. DNA of the CDR3: TGTGCCAGCAGCTTAGTTGCGGGGAATGCCATCCCCACAGATACGCAGTATTTT.

The chain combines TRBV4-2 with TRBJ2-7; possibly TRBD2 for D (5 bases). The CDR3 contains 14 residues. The V end lost 1 base, the J end lost 7 bases, and 14 bases lay between the germline ends. Germline V gene data show CDR1 as LGHNA and CDR2 as YNFKEQ. CDR3 region: CASSQGLAGNEQYF. In DNA form, the CDR3 reads TGTGCCAGCAGCCAAGGGCTAGCAGGCAATGAGCAGTACTTC.

CDR3 DNA: TGCGCCAGCAGCCAAGGAGTTAATGAAAAACTGTTTTTT. It codes for CASSQGVNEKLFF. The rearrangement uses TRBV4-1 and TRBJ1-4; D not resolved. Germline V CDR1 and CDR2: MGHRA, YSYEKL. The CDR3 runs 13 residues. V was pared by 1 base and J by 4 bases, with 4 bases between.

The chain links TRBV7-2 to TRBJ2-7; 8 bases match TRBD2. The CDR3 covers 16 residues. The V segment lost 5 bases and the J segment 2 bases; nucleotides outside the gene matches: 11. Germline loops: CDR1 SGHTA, CDR2 FQGNSA. This CDR3 is CASSPGGGVQTYEQYF. CDR3 coding DNA: TGTGCCAGCAGCCCCGGGGGGGGAGTTCAGACCTACGAGCAGTACTTC.

The V call is TRBV12-3 or TRBV12-4, the J call TRBJ2-1; 15 bases match TRBD2. The CDR3 is 18 residues long. J lost 4 bases, V lost 6 bases, and 10 bases had no gene match. The CDR3, as DNA: TGTGCCAGCAGCTCCCGGACTAGCGGGGGGGCGGGGTACAATGAGCAGTTCTTC. Translating gives CASSSRTSGGAGYNEQFF.

The chain joins TRBV5-6 to TRBJ2-5; D is perhaps TRBD2 (5 bases). The CDR3 length is 15 residues. Germline CDR1 reads SGHDT; CDR2 reads YYEEEE. V was cut by 2 bases and J by 5 bases, with 16 bases left in between. CDR3 region: CASSFREKRRETQYF. CDR3 in DNA: TGTGCCAGCAGCTTTAGGGAGAAACGTCGGGAGACCCAGTACTTC.

The chain joins TRBV30 to TRBJ1-1, with D perhaps TRBD1 (5 bases). The V end lost 0 bases, the J end lost 7 bases, and 9 bases lay between the germline ends. Germline lookup yields CDR1 GTSNPN and CDR2 SVGIG (reference sequence). CDR3 length: 12 residues. CDR3 DNA: TGTGCCTGGAGTGTACCAGGGATTGAAGCTTTCTTT. This codes for CAWSVPGIEAFF.

This clonotype was observed a handful of times. The CDR3 here is CASSQDRRIGDEKLFF. The CDR3 DNA is TGTGCCAGCAGCCAAGATCGGCGGATTGGAGATGAAAAACTGTTTTTT. The chain links TRBV3-1 to TRBJ1-4; unclear D gene. This CDR3 is built from 16 residues. The V gene's germline CDR1 is LGHDT and CDR2 YNNKEL (reference sequence). Trimming removed 0 bases from V and 6 bases from J, with 14 bases in between.

The chain has TRBV3-1 and TRBJ1-1; D unresolved. V lost 4 bases to trimming and J lost 0 bases, with 9 bases between them. The CDR3 contains 14 residues. Germline V gives CDR1 LGHDT, CDR2 YNNKEL (reference sequence). This chain's CDR3 is CASSLQVLNTEAFF. Written as DNA, the CDR3 is TGTGCCAGCAGCCTCCAGGTCCTGAACACTGAAGCTTTCTTT.

The V and J genes are TRBV28 and TRBJ2-3; 11 bases are a match to TRBD2. The V gene's germline CDR1 is MDHEN and CDR2 SYDVKM. The CDR3 has 17 residues. Trimming took 5 bases from V and 2 from J; bases not matched to a gene: 9. The CDR3 loop reads CASSPVGSGGATDTQYF. CDR3 bases: TGTGCCAGCAGTCCGGTTGGTAGCGGGGGGGCCACAGATACGCAGTATTTT.

The rearrangement uses TRBV12-3 or TRBV12-4 and TRBJ1-5; 11 nucleotides line up with TRBD1. CDR3 length equals 20 residues. V lost 6 bases and J lost 2; bases outside the gene matches: 18. The CDR3 loop reads CASSLLLRTGGFSGNQPQHF. CDR3 nucleotides: TGTGCCAGCAGCCTGCTTTTGCGGACAGGGGGCTTTAGTGGCAATCAGCCCCAGCATTTT.